These 32 T cell receptor beta chains originate from one sample sequenced in a study of T cell responses to AZD1222 COVID-19 vaccine. Data came from immunoSEQ multiplex PCR; TCRdb stores just in-frame clones and leaves some out. The table lists around 200,000 clones, 85% to 95% of them singletons. Source: peripheral blood, taken 28 days after the second AZD1222 dose. These receptors originate from an adult who received the AZD1222 COVID-19 vaccine.

This chain joins TRBV5-1 and TRBJ1-1; D call uncertain. The CDR3 sequence is 15 residues long. V dropped 6 bases and J dropped 3 bases, with 18 bases sitting between them. The germline V gene encodes CDR1 SGHRS and CDR2 YFSETQ. CDR3 residues: CASTPEVLRDTEAFF. CDR3 bases: TGCGCCAGCACCCCAGAGGTGCTCCGGGACACTGAAGCTTTCTTT.

This clone occurred once. The V gene is TRBV9, the J gene TRBJ1-5, with unresolved D. The CDR3 covers 15 residues. V dropped 0 bases and J dropped 4 bases, with 11 bases sitting between them. Germline loops: CDR1 SGDLS, CDR2 YYNGEE. The CDR3 loop reads CASSVDGSGNQPQHF. CDR3 DNA: TGTGCCAGCAGCGTAGATGGGAGTGGAAATCAGCCCCAGCATTTT. The full variable domain, in which reference TRBV9 and TRBJ1-5 provide the parts outside the CDR3, is DSGVTQTPKHLITATGQRVTLRCSPRSGDLSVYWYQQSLDQGLQFLIQYYNGEERAKGNILERFSAQQFPDLHSELNLSSLELGDSALYFCASSVDGSGNQPQHFGDGTRLSIL.

The J gene is TRBJ2-1, the V gene TRBV28, with 7 bases that match TRBD2. Germline lookup yields CDR1 MDHEN and CDR2 SYDVKM. The J segment lost 7 bases and the V segment lost 4 bases, leaving 10 bases of the junction unmatched. CDR3 length equals 15 residues. The DNA for the CDR3 is TGTGCCAGCAGTTCCAAGCGGGACCTGGGAAATGAGCAGTTCTTC. Amino acid sequence: CASSSKRDLGNEQFF.

The CDR3 DNA follows: TGTGCCACCAGCGGCGGGAGGCCAGATACGCAGTATTTT. Its translation: CATSGGRPDTQYF. The chain uses TRBV15 and TRBJ2-3, with TRBD2 matching over 8 bases. The junction had 2 bases not matched to a gene; V was cut back by 5 bases and J by 4 bases. The CDR3 runs 13 residues. CDR1 and CDR2 from the germline V gene are LNHNV and YYDKDF (reference sequence).

This chain connects TRBV5-6 to TRBJ2-5; possibly TRBD2 for D (5 bases). The CDR3 extends over 12 amino acids. Germline V gene data show CDR1 as SGHDT and CDR2 as YYEEEE. V lost 2 bases to trimming and J lost 4 bases, with 6 bases between them. The CDR3 DNA reads as TGTGCCAGCAGCTTTCGGGGAGAGACCCAGTACTTC. Amino acids: CASSFRGETQYF.

The rearrangement joins TRBV5-1 to TRBJ2-1; D gene ambiguous. V was shortened by 4 bases and J by 9 bases, with 11 bases between the two germline ends. The CDR3 covers 12 residues. The germline CDR1 and CDR2 sequences are SGHRS and YFSETQ. CDR3 DNA: TGCGCCAGCAGCCTGGCTGGAGCTGAGCAGTTCTTC. This translates into CASSLAGAEQFF.

The gene calls are TRBV7-2 and TRBJ2-2; TRBD2 aligns across 12 bases. The germline V gene has CDR1 SGHTA and CDR2 FQGNSA. Unmatched junction bases numbered 6, after V lost 4 bases and J lost 6 bases. The length of the CDR3 is 16 residues. The CDR3 loop is CASSSGLAGWSGELFF. The CDR3 DNA reads TGTGCCAGCAGCTCGGGACTAGCGGGTTGGTCCGGGGAGCTGTTTTTT.

V is TRBV11-2 and J is TRBJ1-1, with D tentatively TRBD1 (5 bases). V gave up 5 bases and J gave up 7 bases, with 17 bases separating them. The germline CDR1 and CDR2 sequences are SGHAT and FQNNGV. The CDR3 has 14 residues. CDR3 bases: TGTGCCAGCAGCCGCCGGGGGGACGGGGATGAAGCTTTCTTT. Protein: CASSRRGDGDEAFF.

The gene calls are TRBV29-1 and TRBJ1-4, with 7 bases fitting TRBD1. CDR3 length: 13 residues. With 6 bases clipped from V and 8 bases from J, the junction kept 9 bases outside the gene matches. Germline values: CDR1 SQVTM, CDR2 ANQGSEA. The DNA of the CDR3 is TGCAGCGTCCGACAGGGTTTGTGGGAAAAACTGTTTTTT. Residues: CSVRQGLWEKLFF.

The gene calls are TRBV4-1 and TRBJ1-4, with D maybe TRBD1 (5 bases). The CDR3 has 17 amino acids. Germline-derived CDR1 and CDR2 are MGHRA and YSYEKL. The V end lost 4 bases, the J end lost 5 bases, and 20 bases lay between the germline ends. CDR3 in DNA: TGCGCCAGCAGCCCCCGCTCGGCGGCAGGGTGGAATGAAAAACTGTTTTTT. Amino acid sequence: CASSPRSAAGWNEKLFF.

The V and J genes are TRBV5-1 and TRBJ1-2, with D tentatively TRBD1 (5 bases). With 0 bases removed from V and 7 bases from J, the gap between germline ends came to 10 bases. Germline V gene sequence: CDR1 SGHRS, CDR2 YFSETQ. The CDR3 is made up of 13 amino acids. CDR3 nucleotides: TGCGCCAGCAGCTTGGGAGGGGTGCGTGGCTACACCTTC. It is translated as CASSLGGVRGYTF. The full variable domain, in which reference TRBV5-1 and TRBJ1-2 provide the parts outside the CDR3, is KAGVTQTPRYLIKTRGQQVTLSCSPISGHRSVSWYQQTPGQGLQFLFEYFSETQRNKGNFPGRFSGRQFSNSRSEMNVSTLELGDSALYLCASSLGGVRGYTFGSGTRLTVV.

The gene calls are TRBV21-1 and TRBJ2-7. TRBV21-1 constitutes a pseudogene. The CDR3 length is 13 residues. CDR3 loop: CASSKGNEYEQYF. The CDR3 DNA follows: TGTGCCAGCAGCAAAGGAAATGAATACGAGCAGTACTTC.

V gene TRBV5-4 combines with J gene TRBJ2-3; tentative D call: TRBD1 (6 bases). Trimming removed 0 bases from V and 7 bases from J, with 12 bases in between. The germline CDR1 and CDR2 sequences are SGHNT and YYREEE (reference sequence). This CDR3 region has 14 residues. Here the CDR3 DNA reads TGTGCCAGCAGCTTGGTACTCAGGGGTAATACGCAGTATTTT. Its translation: CASSLVLRGNTQYF.

The genes are TRBV10-3 and TRBJ1-5, with D uncertain. The CDR3 spans 13 residues. Between the trimmed V and J ends, which lost 7 bases and 4 bases, there was a span of 11 bases. From germline, CDR1 is ENHRY and CDR2 SYGVKD. CDR3 sequence: CAINADLNQPQHF. In DNA form, the CDR3 reads TGTGCCATCAACGCAGACTTAAATCAGCCCCAGCATTTT.

The chain joins TRBV7-9 to TRBJ2-5; 7 positions match TRBD2. Germline V gene data show CDR1 as SEHNR and CDR2 as FQNEAQ (reference sequence). This CDR3 region has 14 residues. Trimming cost V 7 bases and J 10 bases; bases outside gene matches: 15. The chain's CDR3 is CASTHGRLGGNQYF. The DNA for the CDR3 is TGTGCCAGCACACACGGGAGGCTTGGAGGGAACCAGTACTTC.

This clone was picked up a small number of times. The chain recombines TRBV19 with TRBJ1-2; 9 bases are shared with TRBD1. Germline values: CDR1 LNHDA, CDR2 SQIVND (reference sequence). After removal of 5 bases from V and 2 bases from J, the junction contained 3 bases not matched to a gene. The CDR3 has 14 residues. The CDR3 bases are TGTGCCAGTAGTTACAGGGGGCGCAACTATGGCTACACCTTC. Its protein product is CASSYRGRNYGYTF. The full variable domain, in which reference TRBV19 and TRBJ1-2 provide the parts outside the CDR3, is DGGITQSPKYLFRKEGQNVTLSCEQNLNHDAMYWYRQDPGQGLRLIYYSQIVNDFQKGDIAEGYSVSREKKESFPLTVTSAQKNPTAFYLCASSYRGRNYGYTFGSGTRLTVV.

This rearrangement joins TRBV29-1 to TRBJ1-2; D possibly corresponds to TRBD1 (5 bases). V was trimmed by 4 bases and J by 4 bases, leaving 16 bases between them. Germline assignment: CDR1 SQVTM and CDR2 ANQGSEA. This CDR3 contains 14 residues. CDR3 amino acids: CSVVGVGGGYGYTF. DNA for the CDR3: TGCAGCGTTGTAGGGGTTGGTGGGGGCTATGGCTACACCTTC. The whole variable domain, filled in from reference TRBV29-1 and TRBJ1-2, reads SAVISQKPSRDICQRGTSLTIQCQVDSQVTMMFWYRQQPGQSLTLIATANQGSEATYESGFVIDKFPISRPNLTFSTLTVSNMSPEDSSIYLCSVVGVGGGYGYTFGSGTRLTVV.

This chain links TRBV28 with TRBJ2-7, with D perhaps TRBD2 (6 bases). With 2 bases removed from V and 0 bases from J, the gap between germline ends came to 14 bases. Germline CDR1 MDHEN, CDR2 SYDVKM. The CDR3 loop spans 16 amino acids. The CDR3 nucleotides read TGTGCCAGCAGTTTAGGGGGAGGCGGCGGCTCCTACGAGCAGTACTTC. Amino acids: CASSLGGGGGSYEQYF.

The genes are TRBV11-2 and TRBJ1-4; the D gene is possibly TRBD1 (6 bases). Per germline, CDR1 SGHAT and CDR2 FQNNGV. The CDR3 is made up of 12 amino acids. V lost 5 bases, J lost 8 bases, and 9 bases lay in between. Written as DNA, the CDR3 is TGTGCCAGCAGCCTAGGGGGGGAAAAACTGTTTTTT. It specifies CASSLGGEKLFF.

V is TRBV15 and J is TRBJ2-7; D is perhaps TRBD1 or TRBD2 (5 bases each). Germline lookup yields CDR1 LNHNV and CDR2 YYDKDF (reference sequence). Deletions cut 8 bases from V and 0 bases from J, with 17 bases between. This CDR3 is 15 amino acids long. In nucleotides, the CDR3 is TGTGCCACCCTCCCTACTTATGGGGGCTCCTACGAGCAGTACTTC. It yields the protein CATLPTYGGSYEQYF.

V usage is TRBV5-1 and J usage is TRBJ1-1; D is possibly TRBD1 (5 bases). Germline CDR1 and CDR2: SGHRS and YFSETQ. V was clipped by 0 bases and J by 4 bases, with 10 bases between them. The CDR3 length is 14 residues. The CDR3 coding sequence is TGCGCCAGCAGCTTGGTCGGGGCACGCACTGAAGCTTTCTTT. As protein: CASSLVGARTEAFF.

The chain joins TRBV6-6 to TRBJ2-7, with no clear D. This CDR3 is built from 13 residues. V lost 2 bases to trimming and J lost 3 bases, with 8 bases between them. In germline, CDR1 is MNHNY, CDR2 SVGAGI (reference sequence). CDR3 residues: CASSYKGLYEQYF. Here the CDR3 DNA reads TGTGCCAGCAGTTACAAGGGCCTCTACGAGCAGTACTTC.

The rearrangement joins TRBV6-2 or TRBV6-3 to TRBJ2-5, with D unclear. Looked up from germline, CDR1 is MNHEY and CDR2 is SVGEGT. Trimming shortened V by 2 bases and J by 2 bases, and 9 bases separated the two germline ends. This CDR3 is 14 amino acids long. CDR3 residues: CASSYGRLQETQYF. DNA of the CDR3: TGTGCCAGCAGTTACGGCAGATTACAAGAGACCCAGTACTTC.

DNA of the CDR3: TGTGCCAGTAGTATGGTACGGACAACCTCTGGAAACACCATATATTTT. Residues: CASSMVRTTSGNTIYF. This chain links TRBV19 with TRBJ1-3; a weak D match, TRBD1 (5 bases). V lost 3 bases, J lost 0 bases, and 12 bases lay in between. Germline CDR1 reads LNHDA; CDR2 reads SQIVND (reference sequence). The CDR3 is 16 residues long.

The V call is TRBV4-1, the J call TRBJ1-5; D is unclear. CDR1 and CDR2 from the germline V gene are MGHRA and YSYEKL. The CDR3 consists of 13 residues. Deletions cut 1 base from V and 6 bases from J, with 7 bases between. The CDR3 coding sequence is TGCGCCAGCAGCCAAGTAGTCGCTCAGCCCCAGCATTTT. Its protein product is CASSQVVAQPQHF.

This clone was detected only once. The chain joins TRBV28 to TRBJ1-3; perhaps TRBD1 as D (5 bases). Germline-derived CDR1 and CDR2 are MDHEN and SYDVKM. The CDR3 consists of 14 residues. The V and J ends lost 2 bases and 8 bases respectively, with 13 bases between them. CDR3: CASSLGQGGYTIYF. CDR3 DNA: TGTGCCAGCAGTTTAGGGCAGGGAGGGTACACCATATATTTT.

The genes are TRBV4-1 and TRBJ2-1, with 11 positions matching TRBD1. Trimming at V came to 4 bases and at J to 6 bases, leaving 5 bases not matched to a gene. CDR1 MGHRA and CDR2 YSYEKL come from the germline V gene. The CDR3 has 15 amino acids. The CDR3 is CASSPTGTGGNEQFF. The CDR3, as DNA: TGCGCCAGCAGCCCAACCGGGACAGGGGGCAATGAGCAGTTCTTC.

The V and J genes are TRBV4-1 and TRBJ1-1; a weak D match, TRBD1 (6 bases). Germline V lookup: CDR1 MGHRA, CDR2 YSYEKL. The CDR3 contains 15 residues. V was pared by 1 base and J by 5 bases, with 14 bases between. This CDR3 reads CASSQVLQGLTEAFF. Written as DNA, the CDR3 is TGCGCCAGCAGCCAAGTTTTACAGGGACTTACTGAAGCTTTCTTT.

This clone has only one observation. The chain employs TRBV7-8 and TRBJ2-7; 14 nucleotides align to TRBD2. The germline gives CDR1 SGHVS, CDR2 FQNEAQ. This CDR3 region has 18 residues. The V and J ends lost 4 bases and 2 bases, in that order; junction bases with no gene match: 10. The CDR3 nucleotides are TGTGCCAGCAGCTCGTCGGGACTAGCGGGAGTAGGGGCCTACGAGCAGTACTTC. This gives the protein CASSSSGLAGVGAYEQYF.

The CDR3 DNA reads as TGTGCCAGCAGTACCCTGGACAGGAAAGATGAAAAACTGTTTTTT. It is translated as CASSTLDRKDEKLFF. The chain has TRBV28 and TRBJ1-4; 7 bases line up with TRBD1. Germline CDR1 and CDR2: MDHEN and SYDVKM. Trimming took 5 bases from V and 6 from J; bases not matched to a gene: 9. The CDR3 is made up of 15 amino acids.

The V and J genes are TRBV28 and TRBJ1-5; 10 bases align to TRBD1. The CDR3 is 15 residues long. Germline CDR1 MDHEN, CDR2 SYDVKM. V shed 6 bases, J shed 4 bases, and the junction held 6 bases outside the gene matches. CDR3 sequence reads: CASRSPGQGNQPQHF. DNA of the CDR3: TGTGCCAGCAGGTCCCCGGGACAGGGGAATCAGCCCCAGCATTTT.

CDR3 coding DNA: TGTGCCAGCAAAATGACAGGGGGAGAGACCCAGTACTTC. Encoded protein: CASKMTGGETQYF. This chain connects TRBV6-5 to TRBJ2-5; TRBD1 matches 9 bases. The CDR3 runs 13 residues. V dropped 7 bases and J dropped 4; count of bases not matched to a gene: 4. The germline gives CDR1 MNHEY, CDR2 SVGAGI.